The 19 T cell receptor beta chains given below trace back to one sample, sequenced in a study of response to subunit inactivated influenza vaccine (dated 2018 in TCRdb). Library preparation employed RT-PCR. Data came from an Illumina HiSeq 2500. TCRdb reanalyzed the raw reads on its own, using fastp at Q25 for trimming and MiXCR for clone calling, and kept in-frame beta chains. Identical CDR3 protein sequences are pooled into one entry, listed with their most common genes and DNA. The sample table shows some 570,000 distinct CDR3 sequences, and around 11% are seen once. The top ten hold 9.5% to 11% of the sample. The data were also submitted as part of a second study, on T cells expressing NK-cell markers. The second study, in turn, reports: TCR beta cDNA libraries were prepared using 5'RACE template switching, which introduced a universal primer site and unique molecular identifiers.

The source material was PBMCs from blood, sampled on the day of vaccination. These receptors were taken from a man aged 45 to 65 who received an inactivated influenza vaccine. Donor details come from another sample of the same person, matched by shared clones.

This clonotype has only a few counts. The genes are TRBV27 and TRBJ2-1, with 10 bases matching TRBD2. This CDR3 has 15 amino acids. J gave up 10 bases and V 3 bases, and 9 bases lay outside the gene matches. Germline CDR1 and CDR2: MNHEY and SMNVEV (reference sequence). CDR3 amino acids: CASSFLGTSVGEQFF. The CDR3 nucleotides read TGTGCCAGCAGTTTTCTCGGGACTAGCGTTGGCGAGCAGTTCTTC.

This clonotype came up many times. V is TRBV20-1 and J is TRBJ2-3; maybe TRBD1 (6 bases). Looked up from germline, CDR1 is DFQATT and CDR2 is SNEGSKA (reference sequence). V lost 1 base and J 1 base, leaving 15 bases between the germline ends. This CDR3 comprises 16 residues. The CDR3 loop reads CSARANLRGGTDTQYF. As DNA, the CDR3 is TGCAGTGCTAGAGCCAATCTCAGGGGAGGCACAGATACGCAGTATTTT.

V gene TRBV25-1 combines with J gene TRBJ2-1; 9 nucleotides agree with TRBD2. After removal of 2 bases from V and 4 bases from J, the junction contained 6 bases not matched to a gene. Germline CDR1 and CDR2: MGHDK and SYGVNS. The CDR3 spans 16 residues. The CDR3: CASSETRGGSYNEQFF. CDR3 in DNA: TGTGCCAGCAGTGAAACGCGGGGGGGTTCTTACAATGAGCAGTTCTTC.

This clonotype turned up a few times. The V gene is TRBV20-1, the J gene TRBJ2-3; 7 nucleotides agree with TRBD1. The CDR3 totals 13 residues. Trimming removed 7 bases from V and 3 bases from J; junction bases left unmatched: 7. Germline V gene data show CDR1 as DFQATT and CDR2 as SNEGSKA (reference sequence). The CDR3 DNA follows: TGCAGTGGGGCCAGGGGGTGGACAGATACGCAGTATTTT. Amino acid sequence: CSGARGWTDTQYF.

This chain joins TRBV5-4 and TRBJ2-2; D is possibly TRBD2 (5 bases). CDR1 is SGHNT and CDR2 is YYREEE in the germline V gene (reference sequence). The V gene lost 0 bases and the J gene lost 3 bases, with 12 bases spanning the gap. This CDR3 region has 16 residues. The CDR3 is CASSLGSEGDTGELFF. The CDR3 DNA follows: TGTGCCAGCAGCTTGGGGTCCGAGGGCGACACCGGGGAGCTGTTTTTT.

The CDR3 protein is CSARAASGTYEQYF. CDR3 DNA sequence: TGCAGTGCTAGAGCGGCTAGCGGGACTTACGAGCAGTACTTC. The gene calls are TRBV20-1 and TRBJ2-7; TRBD2 agrees at 9 bases. This CDR3 is 14 amino acids long. CDR1 and CDR2 from the germline V gene are DFQATT and SNEGSKA (reference sequence). V dropped 1 base and J dropped 4; count of bases not matched to a gene: 5.

This rearrangement joins TRBV18 to TRBJ2-1; TRBD1 agrees at 7 bases. Germline CDR1 reads KGHSH; CDR2 reads LQKENI. This CDR3 spans 14 amino acids. The V segment lost 4 bases and the J segment 5 bases; nucleotides outside the gene matches: 5. CDR3 amino acids: CASSQPGQNNEQFF. The CDR3 DNA sequence: TGTGCCAGCTCACAACCGGGACAGAACAATGAGCAGTTCTTC. Filled out from reference TRBV18 and TRBJ2-1, the complete variable domain reads NAGVMQNPRHLVRRRGQEARLRCSPMKGHSHVYWYRQLPEEGLKFMVYLQKENIIDESGMPKERFSAEFPKEGPSILRIQQVVRGDSAAYFCASSQPGQNNEQFFGPGTRLTVL.

The genes are TRBV29-1 and TRBJ2-1; TRBD1 agrees at 11 bases. Per the germline V gene, CDR1 is SQVTM and CDR2 is ANQGSEA. This CDR3 has 13 residues. J lost 9 bases, V lost 5 bases, and 6 bases had no gene match. As DNA, the CDR3 is TGCAGCGTTACTCGGACAGGGGGCTCTGAGCAGTTCTTC. Its protein is CSVTRTGGSEQFF.

This clonotype was counted only a few times. The chain recombines TRBV29-1 with TRBJ2-2; TRBD1 agrees at 9 bases. Trimming took 3 bases from V and 7 from J; bases not matched to a gene: 3. Germline V gives CDR1 SQVTM, CDR2 ANQGSEA. The CDR3 contains 13 residues. In DNA, the CDR3 is TGCAGCGTTGACGCGACAGGGGGCGGGGAGCTGTTTTTT. Translation: CSVDATGGGELFF.

This chain connects TRBV4-1 to TRBJ2-7; 7 bases are a match to TRBD1. The CDR3 loop spans 16 amino acids. Germline V lookup: CDR1 MGHRA, CDR2 YSYEKL. V shed 3 bases, J shed 2 bases, and the junction held 10 bases outside the gene matches. The CDR3 region is CASSHRKGQETYEQYF. CDR3 coding DNA: TGCGCCAGCAGCCACCGAAAAGGACAGGAAACCTACGAGCAGTACTTC.

This clonotype was counted many times. The chain couples TRBV20-1 to TRBJ2-3, with 10 bases identical to TRBD2. The germline V gene encodes CDR1 DFQATT and CDR2 SNEGSKA (reference sequence). This CDR3 has 15 residues. V shed 0 bases, J shed 5 bases, and the junction held 5 bases outside the gene matches. Written as DNA, the CDR3 is TGCAGTGCTAGAGATGCTACTAGCGGGAAAGATACGCAGTATTTT. Its protein is CSARDATSGKDTQYF.

This clonotype was seen ten or more times. The J gene is TRBJ2-1, the V gene TRBV24-1; a possible D gene is TRBD1 (6 bases). CDR3 size: 14 residues. Germline loops: CDR1 KGHDR, CDR2 SFDVKD. Trimming took off 4 bases at V and 12 bases at J, with 18 bases between the two ends. The CDR3 DNA sequence: TGTGCCACCAGTGACCAGGACAGTGGTATGAGGCAGTTCTTC. Translation gives CATSDQDSGMRQFF.

This clonotype was recorded only once. The V and J genes are TRBV5-4 and TRBJ2-1; either TRBD1 or TRBD2 may fit D (6 bases each). The CDR3 loop spans 16 amino acids. CDR1 and CDR2 from the germline V gene are SGHNT and YYREEE (reference sequence). The V end was cut by 3 bases, the J end by 4 bases, with 17 bases between. CDR3 DNA sequence: TGTGCCAGCAGCTCGGGATCGGGGGCGACTTACAATGAGCAGTTCTTC. Translated, it gives CASSSGSGATYNEQFF.

The V and J genes are TRBV9 and TRBJ1-1, with TRBD1 matching 9 bases. This CDR3 has 13 residues. In germline, CDR1 is SGDLS, CDR2 YYNGEE. The J segment lost 6 bases and the V segment lost 4 bases, leaving 4 bases of the junction unmatched. The CDR3 here is CASSPRTGAEAFF. CDR3 DNA: TGTGCCAGCAGCCCCCGGACAGGGGCTGAAGCTTTCTTT.

This clonotype was detected only a few times. V and J are TRBV7-2 and TRBJ2-7; D possibly corresponds to TRBD1 (6 bases). Germline CDR1 and CDR2: SGHTA and FQGNSA. The CDR3 has 14 residues. The V end lost 3 bases, the J end lost 6 bases, and 15 bases lay between the germline ends. This CDR3 reads CASSFPVRGGEQYF. In DNA, the CDR3 is TGTGCCAGCAGCTTTCCCGTCAGGGGTGGCGAGCAGTACTTC.

The chain combines TRBV7-2 with TRBJ2-3, with D uncertain. The V end lost 1 base, the J end lost 6 bases, and 11 bases lay between the germline ends. This CDR3 is built from 14 residues. Germline lookup yields CDR1 SGHTA and CDR2 FQGNSA. The CDR3 sequence: CASSLDPGLDTQYF. CDR3 coding DNA: TGTGCCAGCAGCTTAGATCCGGGTTTGGATACGCAGTATTTT.

This clonotype was observed at least ten times. The chain recombines TRBV5-5 with TRBJ2-3; the D is unclear. Trimming left V 5 bases short and J 4 bases short, with 8 bases between. Germline assignment: CDR1 SGHKS and CDR2 YYEKEE (reference sequence). The CDR3 has 12 residues. The CDR3, as DNA: TGTGCCAGCAGGTATAGCCCAGATACGCAGTATTTT. Amino acid sequence: CASRYSPDTQYF.

V usage is TRBV4-3 and J usage is TRBJ1-1, with unresolved D. CDR1 LGHNA and CDR2 YSLEER come from the germline V gene. The CDR3 extends over 14 amino acids. With 0 bases removed from V and 4 bases from J, the gap between germline ends came to 9 bases. The CDR3 spells CASSQDPKGTEAFF. CDR3 DNA sequence: TGCGCCAGCAGCCAAGATCCTAAGGGCACTGAAGCTTTCTTT.

This clonotype occurred many times. This chain connects TRBV12-3 or TRBV12-4 to TRBJ2-2; tentatively, D is TRBD1 or TRBD2 (6 bases each). This CDR3 spans 14 amino acids. The CDR3 nucleotides read TGTGCAACAAGTCCCGGGGGCGGCGGCGGGGAGCTGTTTTTT. It specifies CATSPGGGGGELFF.